This T cell receptor (beta chain) is from a study of shared clonotypes between healthy human individuals. The wider study: Plates per donor: three CD4 naive, three CD4 memory, two CD8 naive, one CD8 memory. Whole-study results and caveats: Generation probabilities were higher for clonotypes shared across all four sorted-subset donors than for unshared ones.

Concerning this clone: Its antigen is currently unknown.

The junction had 6 bases not matched to a gene; V was cut back by 6 bases and J by 0 bases. Germline assignment: CDR1 SNHLY and CDR2 FYNNEI. This CDR3 region has 15 residues. Using immunoSEQ multiplex PCR, the repertoire was profiled, and TCRdb retains in-frame clones only, with some absent. This table has 2 million or so clones, 85% to 95% appearing once. A split of CD4+ cells into CD45RA+ naive and CD45RA-negative memory subsets was performed. Material: naive CD4+ T cells sorted from blood. Noted subset: CD45RA+ positively selected. V and J are TRBV2 and TRBJ1-2; TRBD1 aligns across 8 bases. The receptor was isolated from a man aged 18 to 35 in good health. The CDR3 bases are TGTGCCAGCAGAGCCGACAGGGGCCCTAACTATGGCTACACCTTC. Its translation: CASRADRGPNYGYTF.